The subject of this entry is one T cell receptor beta chain. Data came from immunoSEQ multiplex PCR; TCRdb stores just in-frame clones and leaves some out. The sample has under 1,900,000 clones, just under 99% seen once. The data were obtained in a study of shared clonotypes between healthy human individuals. V lost 5 bases and J lost 7; bases outside the gene matches: 13. Germline V gives CDR1 SSHAT, CDR2 FNYEAQ (reference sequence). CDR3 length: 17 residues. This receptor was identified in a young man in good health. Sequences were obtained from naive CD4+ T cells sorted from blood. The subset here: CD45RA+ positively selected. The chain carries TRBV7-7 and TRBJ2-1; the match to TRBD1 covers 11 bases. The CDR3: CASSRQPGTGGTNEQFF. The CDR3 DNA reads as TGTGCCAGCAGCCGCCAACCCGGGACAGGGGGAACGAATGAGCAGTTCTTC. Full variable domain (remainder filled in from reference TRBV7-7 and TRBJ2-1): GAGVSQSPRYKVTKRGQDVTLRCDPISSHATLYWYQQALGQGPEFLTYFNYEAQPDKSGLPSDRFSAERPEGSISTLTIQRTEQRDSAMYRCASSRQPGTGGTNEQFFGPGTRLTVL.